The 32 T cell receptor beta chains reported below all come from one sample, sequenced in a study of cytomegalovirus exposure and HLA in healthy donors. The PCR employed 60 Vbeta primers together with 13 Jbeta primers. Method: immunoSEQ multiplex PCR; TCRdb's copy keeps in-frame clones and lacks some. Among approximately 260,000 clones listed, about four fifths were seen once. The sequencing input was PBMCs. These receptor sequences come from a woman in her thirties or forties in good health and CMV-seropositive.

The chain employs TRBV11-2 and TRBJ2-7, with 11 bases fitting TRBD1. The CDR3 extends over 15 amino acids. The V segment lost 5 bases and the J segment 7 bases; nucleotides outside the gene matches: 10. Per germline, CDR1 SGHAT and CDR2 FQNNGV. The CDR3 sequence is CASSQAGTGGQEQYF. The CDR3 bases are TGTGCCAGCAGCCAAGCCGGGACAGGGGGTCAAGAGCAGTACTTC.

There are a few counts of this clone. The chain employs TRBV7-9 and TRBJ1-2; D is unclear. Trimming stripped 7 bases from V and 4 bases from J, with 10 bases between. The CDR3 has 12 amino acids. Germline loops: CDR1 SEHNR, CDR2 FQNEAQ (reference sequence). CDR3 protein: CASTESLYGYTF. CDR3 DNA sequence: TGTGCCAGCACCGAAAGCCTCTATGGCTACACCTTC.

The sample holds a few counts of this clone. V gene TRBV6-1 combines with J gene TRBJ2-1; 13 nucleotides align to TRBD2. In germline, CDR1 is MNHNS, CDR2 SASEGT. This CDR3 is 16 amino acids long. Trimming cost V 4 bases and J 5 bases; bases outside gene matches: 5. CDR3 sequence (DNA): TGTGCCAGCAGTGCCCTTACTAGCGGGAGGGACAATGAGCAGTTCTTC. Its translation: CASSALTSGRDNEQFF.

The chain couples TRBV7-2 to TRBJ1-2, with 7 bases that match TRBD1. V lost 2 bases, J lost 4 bases, and 4 bases stayed unmatched. CDR3 length: 14 amino acids. The germline gives CDR1 SGHTA, CDR2 FQGNSA. The CDR3 reads CASSLYDRAYGYTF. CDR3 DNA: TGTGCCAGCAGCTTATACGACAGGGCCTATGGCTACACCTTC.

V usage is TRBV4-3 and J usage is TRBJ1-4; D gene ambiguous. Germline values: CDR1 LGHNA, CDR2 YSLEER. This CDR3 has 14 residues. V lost 1 base and J 6 bases, leaving 9 bases between the germline ends. The CDR3: CASSQVSLDEKLFF. The CDR3 DNA is TGCGCCAGCAGCCAAGTCAGTCTCGATGAAAAACTGTTTTTT.

This chain joins TRBV5-5 and TRBJ2-2; D is unclear. The germline V gene has CDR1 SGHKS and CDR2 YYEKEE (reference sequence). V was trimmed by 1 base and J by 3 bases, leaving 10 bases between them. This CDR3 has 15 residues. The CDR3: CASSLRSKDTGELFF. CDR3 coding DNA: TGTGCCAGCAGCTTGCGCAGTAAAGACACCGGGGAGCTGTTTTTT.

The DNA of the CDR3 is TGTGCCAGCAGCTTCGAGAGCGGGAGCCCCTACGAGCAGTACTTC. Translated, it gives CASSFESGSPYEQYF. The chain combines TRBV7-6 with TRBJ2-7; the match to TRBD2 covers 8 bases. The CDR3 has 15 amino acids. The V gene's germline CDR1 is SGHVS and CDR2 FNYEAQ. With V trimmed by 3 bases and J by 2 bases, 6 bases remained unmatched.

This chain joins TRBV7-8 and TRBJ1-1; TRBD1 is a possible D gene (5 bases). Per the germline V gene, CDR1 is SGHVS and CDR2 is FQNEAQ. V lost 0 bases, J lost 0 bases, and 8 bases lay in between. CDR3 length equals 15 residues. CDR3 sequence reads: CASSLAGAMNTEAFF. The CDR3 DNA follows: TGTGCCAGCAGCTTAGCAGGGGCAATGAACACTGAAGCTTTCTTT.

The V gene is TRBV25-1, the J gene TRBJ2-1; maybe TRBD1 (6 bases). Germline V gene lookup returns CDR1 MGHDK and CDR2 SYGVNS. The V end was cut by 5 bases, the J end by 7 bases, with 18 bases between. The CDR3 has 15 amino acids. CDR3 coding DNA: TGTGCCAGCAGTCCTCAGGGGCTAGGAGGAAATGAGCAGTTCTTC. Amino acid sequence: CASSPQGLGGNEQFF.

The V call is TRBV28, the J call TRBJ2-2, with 7 bases fitting TRBD1. The CDR3 totals 18 residues. Germline values: CDR1 MDHEN, CDR2 SYDVKM. Losses at the gene ends were 6 bases for V and 6 bases for J; bases not matched to a gene: 19. CDR3 bases: TGTGCCAGCAGCGTCTTCCCGGGACAGTCTTTTTCCGCCGGGGAGCTGTTTTTT. As protein: CASSVFPGQSFSAGELFF.

The CDR3 sequence: CATSRDTSGRSAYNEQFF. The DNA of the CDR3 is TGTGCCACCAGCAGAGATACTAGCGGGAGATCGGCCTACAATGAGCAGTTCTTC. J is TRBJ2-1 and V is TRBV15, with TRBD2 matching over 11 bases. The germline V gene encodes CDR1 LNHNV and CDR2 YYDKDF (reference sequence). V shed 0 bases and J 2 bases; nucleotides not matched to a gene: 6. The CDR3 is made up of 18 amino acids.

The chain combines TRBV19 with TRBJ1-1; D remains unclear. The CDR3 extends over 15 amino acids. Germline CDR1 is LNHDA and CDR2 is SQIVND (reference sequence). V dropped 5 bases and J dropped 0 bases, with 13 bases sitting between them. CDR3 nucleotides: TGTGCCAGTAGTTCCCTAGGACTGTTGAACACTGAAGCTTTCTTT. Translating it yields CASSSLGLLNTEAFF.

The rearrangement links TRBV5-1 to TRBJ2-3; D is uncertain. Germline V CDR1 and CDR2: SGHRS, YFSETQ. The V end was cut by 1 base, the J end by 3 bases, with 18 bases between. The CDR3 is 17 amino acids. CDR3 amino acids: CASSLLPARGRTDTQYF. Here the CDR3 DNA reads TGCGCCAGCAGCTTGTTACCAGCGAGAGGTAGAACAGATACGCAGTATTTT.

This chain connects TRBV18 to TRBJ1-3; 9 positions agree with TRBD1. V shed 8 bases, J shed 4 bases, and the junction held 9 bases outside the gene matches. This CDR3 has 15 amino acids. CDR1 and CDR2 from the germline V gene are KGHSH and LQKENI. The CDR3 loop is CASAQTGGVGNTIYF. The CDR3 DNA sequence: TGTGCCAGCGCCCAAACAGGGGGCGTCGGAAACACCATATATTTT.

The CDR3 sequence: CASSPGQALNTEAFF. The CDR3 DNA reads TGTGCCAGCTCGCCGGGACAGGCCTTGAACACTGAAGCTTTCTTT. The rearrangement joins TRBV18 to TRBJ1-1; 8 bases fit TRBD1. The length of the CDR3 is 15 residues. CDR1 and CDR2 (germline): KGHSH, LQKENI. J lost 0 bases, V lost 6 bases, and 6 bases had no gene match.

The V and J genes are TRBV30 and TRBJ1-4, with 7 bases that match TRBD1. This CDR3 has 14 amino acids. Germline V gene data show CDR1 as GTSNPN and CDR2 as SVGIG (reference sequence). Germline trimming cut 3 bases from V and 8 bases from J; bases unmatched to any gene: 9. CDR3 DNA: TGTGCCTGGAGAACAGGGGCGTCCACCGAAAAACTGTTTTTT. Translation: CAWRTGASTEKLFF.

J is TRBJ1-4 and V is TRBV28; possibly TRBD1 for D (6 bases). V lost 6 bases to trimming and J lost 7 bases, with 12 bases between them. CDR3 length: 13 amino acids. From germline, CDR1 is MDHEN and CDR2 SYDVKM. The CDR3 loop reads CASSLGQSEKLFF. The CDR3 nucleotides are TGTGCCAGCAGCCTCGGACAGAGTGAAAAACTGTTTTTT.

A note on this clone: This CDR3 is also generated by other DNA sequences in the sample. The V gene is TRBV7-2, the J gene TRBJ1-5, with D perhaps matching TRBD1 (5 bases). V lost 1 base to trimming and J lost 3 bases, with 10 bases between them. This CDR3 region has 15 residues. Per the germline V gene, CDR1 is SGHTA and CDR2 is FQGNSA. This chain's CDR3 is CASSLVDSYNQPQHF. The CDR3 DNA is TGTGCCAGCAGCTTAGTAGACAGCTACAATCAGCCCCAGCATTTT. The whole variable domain, filled in from reference TRBV7-2 and TRBJ1-5, reads GAGVSQSPSNKVTEKGKDVELRCDPISGHTALYWYRQSLGQGLEFLIYFQGNSAPDKSGLPSDRFSAERTGGSVSTLTIQRTQQEDSAVYLCASSLVDSYNQPQHFGDGTRLSIL.

The rearrangement joins TRBV5-1 to TRBJ2-5; D is unresolved. The CDR3 contains 13 residues. Deletions cut 0 bases from V and 5 bases from J, with 8 bases between. The germline V gene encodes CDR1 SGHRS and CDR2 YFSETQ. The CDR3 loop is CASSLAPLETQYF. The CDR3 DNA is TGCGCCAGCAGCTTGGCCCCATTGGAGACCCAGTACTTC.

V and J are TRBV6-5 and TRBJ2-5, with TRBD1 matching 7 bases. The J call may be faulty, since TRBJ2-7 better matches the DNA end. In germline, CDR1 is MNHEY, CDR2 SVGAGI. The CDR3 extends over 14 amino acids. Written as DNA, the CDR3 is TGTGCCAGCAGTATTCGACAGGGCTCCTACGAGCAGTACTTC. This codes for CASSIRQGSYEQYF.

The chain couples TRBV6-5 to TRBJ2-2, with D possibly TRBD1 on 5 matching bases. The V end lost 6 bases, the J end lost 6 bases, and 17 bases lay between the germline ends. Germline values: CDR1 MNHEY, CDR2 SVGAGI. The CDR3 length is 15 residues. CDR3 DNA: TGTGCCAGCAGCTATCAGGGATTAAAGCCCGGGGAGCTGTTTTTT. Amino acids: CASSYQGLKPGELFF.

V gene TRBV10-3 combines with J gene TRBJ1-1; 10 positions match TRBD1. The trim removed 10 bases at V and 0 bases at J, leaving 5 bases unmatched. CDR3 length equals 14 residues. Germline lookup yields CDR1 ENHRY and CDR2 SYGVKD. This chain's CDR3 is CATGTGDLNTEAFF. CDR3 DNA: TGTGCCACGGGGACAGGGGATTTGAACACTGAAGCTTTCTTT.

The rearrangement uses TRBV14 and TRBJ1-2; 8 bases map to TRBD1. The J segment lost 0 bases and the V segment lost 0 bases, leaving 6 bases of the junction unmatched. The germline V gene encodes CDR1 SGHDN and CDR2 FVKESK. The CDR3 runs to 17 residues. The CDR3 region is CASSQDGQGKANYGYTF. The DNA of the CDR3 is TGTGCCAGCAGCCAAGATGGACAGGGTAAAGCTAACTATGGCTACACCTTC.

The V gene is TRBV11-2, the J gene TRBJ2-7, with D perhaps matching TRBD2 (5 bases). The CDR3 consists of 14 residues. Between the trimmed V and J ends, which lost 4 bases and 0 bases, there was a span of 10 bases. Germline V gives CDR1 SGHAT, CDR2 FQNNGV. The CDR3 region has the DNA TGTGCCAGCAGCTCCCAGGCGGGCTCCTACGAGCAGTACTTC. Its protein product is CASSSQAGSYEQYF. Complete variable domain (other parts from reference TRBV11-2 and TRBJ2-7): EAGVAQSPRYKIIEKRQSVAFWCNPISGHATLYWYQQILGQGPKLLIQFQNNGVVDDSQLPKDRFSAERLKGVDSTLKIQPAKLEDSAVYLCASSSQAGSYEQYFGPGTRLTVT.

The gene calls are TRBV15 and TRBJ2-1; TRBD2 matches 10 bases. This CDR3 comprises 14 residues. The germline gives CDR1 LNHNV, CDR2 YYDKDF (reference sequence). Germline trimming cut 2 bases from V and 12 bases from J; bases unmatched to any gene: 7. The CDR3, as DNA: TGTGCCACCAGCAGACCGGGACTAGCGTTATGGCAGTTCTTC. Translated, it gives CATSRPGLALWQFF. Using reference TRBV15 and TRBJ2-1 for the parts outside the CDR3, the full variable domain is DAMVIQNPRYQVTQFGKPVTLSCSQTLNHNVMYWYQQKSSQAPKLLFHYYDKDFNNEADTPDNFQSRRPNTSFCFLDIRSPGLGDTAMYLCATSRPGLALWQFFGPGTRLTVL.

The V and J genes are TRBV19 and TRBJ2-7; 15 positions agree with TRBD2. CDR1 is LNHDA, CDR2 SQIVND, per germline (reference sequence). The CDR3 consists of 15 residues. Germline trimming cut 7 bases from V and 3 bases from J; bases unmatched to any gene: 4. This chain's CDR3 is CASTPGLAGGYEQYF. CDR3 nucleotides: TGTGCCAGTACCCCGGGACTAGCGGGAGGCTACGAGCAGTACTTC.

V usage is TRBV5-1 and J usage is TRBJ2-3; unclear D gene. V dropped 6 bases and J dropped 6 bases, with 8 bases sitting between them. This CDR3 comprises 11 residues. Germline CDR1 and CDR2: SGHRS and YFSETQ. Here the CDR3 DNA reads TGCGCCAGCAAGCTGTCCGATACGCAGTATTTT. Translating it yields CASKLSDTQYF.

The J gene is TRBJ1-1, the V gene TRBV6-6; 7 bases align to TRBD1. The germline V gene has CDR1 MNHNY and CDR2 SVGAGI (reference sequence). This CDR3 comprises 16 residues. The V segment lost 4 bases and the J segment 1 base; nucleotides outside the gene matches: 9. The CDR3 bases are TGTGCCAGCAGTTCCAGACAGGGAAGTAGGAACACTGAAGCTTTCTTT. Its protein is CASSSRQGSRNTEAFF.

V and J are TRBV5-6 and TRBJ1-5; no firm D call. Germline CDR1 SGHDT, CDR2 YYEEEE. Trimming took off 4 bases at V and 0 bases at J, with 11 bases between the two ends. The CDR3 has 15 amino acids. Here the CDR3 DNA reads TGTGCCAGCAGCCAGGAAGGCTATAGCAATCAGCCCCAGCATTTT. It encodes CASSQEGYSNQPQHF.

The V call is TRBV5-1, the J call TRBJ2-7, with D possibly being TRBD2 (6 bases). V shed 4 bases and J shed 1 base, with 15 bases lying between them. The V gene's germline CDR1 is SGHRS and CDR2 YFSETQ. CDR3 length: 15 residues. The CDR3 protein is CASSHRGGSSYEQYF. The DNA of the CDR3 is TGCGCCAGCAGCCACCGCGGAGGGTCTTCCTACGAGCAGTACTTC.

This chain connects TRBV28 to TRBJ2-5; 12 nucleotides line up with TRBD2. After removal of 2 bases from V and 2 bases from J, the junction contained 9 bases not matched to a gene. This CDR3 is 18 amino acids long. Germline CDR1 reads MDHEN; CDR2 reads SYDVKM. CDR3 bases: TGTGCCAGCAGTTTAGGGTTATTTACTAGCGGGAGGCAAGAGACCCAGTACTTC. Its translation: CASSLGLFTSGRQETQYF.

This clone was seen a single time. The chain joins TRBV27 to TRBJ2-7; the D gene is possibly TRBD2 (6 bases). The germline V gene has CDR1 MNHEY and CDR2 SMNVEV (reference sequence). The V end lost 6 bases, the J end lost 5 bases, and 11 bases lay between the germline ends. The CDR3 has 12 amino acids. The CDR3 DNA reads TGTGCCAGCAGCCCCCGCGGGGACGAGCAGTACTTC. Protein sequence: CASSPRGDEQYF.